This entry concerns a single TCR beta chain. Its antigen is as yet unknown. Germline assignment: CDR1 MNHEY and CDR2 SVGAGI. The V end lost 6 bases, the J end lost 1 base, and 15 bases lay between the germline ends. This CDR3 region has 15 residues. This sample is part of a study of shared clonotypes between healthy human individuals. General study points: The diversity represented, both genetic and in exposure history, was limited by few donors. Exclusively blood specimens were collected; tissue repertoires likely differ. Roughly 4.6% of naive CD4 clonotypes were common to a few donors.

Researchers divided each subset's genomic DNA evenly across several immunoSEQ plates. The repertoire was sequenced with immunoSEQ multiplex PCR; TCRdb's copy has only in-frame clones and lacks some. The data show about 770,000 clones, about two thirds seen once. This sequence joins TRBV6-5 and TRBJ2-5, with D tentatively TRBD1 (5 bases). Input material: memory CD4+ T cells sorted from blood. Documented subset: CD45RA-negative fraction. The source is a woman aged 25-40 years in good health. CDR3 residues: CASSYRGHPQETQYF. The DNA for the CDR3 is TGTGCCAGCAGCTACAGAGGACATCCCCAAGAGACCCAGTACTTC.